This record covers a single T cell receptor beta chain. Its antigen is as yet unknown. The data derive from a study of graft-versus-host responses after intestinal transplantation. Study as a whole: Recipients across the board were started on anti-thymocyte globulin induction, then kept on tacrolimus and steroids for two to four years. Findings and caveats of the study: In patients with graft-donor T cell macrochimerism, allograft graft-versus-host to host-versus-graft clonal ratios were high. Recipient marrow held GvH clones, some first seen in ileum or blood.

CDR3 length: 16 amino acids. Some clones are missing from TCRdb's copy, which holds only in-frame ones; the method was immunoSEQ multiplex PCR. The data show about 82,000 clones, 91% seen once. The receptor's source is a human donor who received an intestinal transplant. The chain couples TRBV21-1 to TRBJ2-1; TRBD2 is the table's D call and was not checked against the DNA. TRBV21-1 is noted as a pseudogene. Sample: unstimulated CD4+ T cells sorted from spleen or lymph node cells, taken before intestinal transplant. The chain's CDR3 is CASSPGSKGSYNEQFF. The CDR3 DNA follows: TGTGCCAGCAGCCCGGGAAGCAAGGGCTCCTACAATGAGCAGTTCTTC.